This T cell receptor beta chain was identified during a study of T cell clonotyping in hematopoietic cell transplantation. Study-wide results and limits: Few recipient clonotypes overlapped donors; over 97% were de novo at given depth. Pathologically expanded recipient clonotypes increased progressively from day 30 to day 180 as diversity fell. Without cell sorting, CD4 versus CD8 contributions remain unresolved.

Of note for this clone: Its target is not known.

Sequencing was performed with immunoSEQ multiplex PCR; in TCRdb, only in-frame clones are kept and a portion is missing. This sample carries thousands of clones, roughly 94% of them seen once, and the ten largest clones take approximately 5%. Recipients were bled about 28 days pretransplant and at posttransplant days 30, 100, 180. Trimming pared 1 base from V and 3 bases from J, leaving 9 bases between. CDR1 is SGHNT and CDR2 is YENEEA in the germline V gene. CDR3 length: 14 amino acids. The chain joins TRBV11-3 to TRBJ2-5, with D perhaps matching TRBD1 (5 bases). This sample comprised peripheral blood mononuclear cells, obtained 30 days after allogeneic stem cell transplant. The receptor was derived from a male patient in his 70s who had an allogeneic stem cell transplant from an unrelated donor, so T cells may come from the graft donor. Some clones in this sample may be carry-over from other donors' samples. CDR3 residues: CASSLGQGEETQYF. DNA of the CDR3: TGTGCCAGCAGCTTAGGCCAGGGTGAAGAGACCCAGTACTTC.